This T cell receptor beta chain originates from a study of T cells after yellow fever vaccination. About the research overall: SMART-Seq v4 Ultra Low Input served to prepare low-cell-number fractions. Study-wide findings and caveats: Primary-vaccination clones mostly resurfaced post-booster (about 95% CD4, approximately 87% CD8).

In regard to this clonotype: The target antigen is unknown.

The TCR cDNA carried a universal primer site and UMIs from 5'RACE template switching. Via MiXCR, TCRdb re-called the 5' RACE reads, giving one row per CDR3 protein. The sample yields about 340,000 distinct CDR3 sequences, 8.7% seen once. V lost 5 bases and J 6 bases, leaving 17 bases between the germline ends. The CDR3 extends over 15 amino acids. Germline V gives CDR1 MNHEY, CDR2 SMNVEV (reference sequence). The TCR sequence derives from a man aged 18 to 29 who received the YFV17D yellow fever vaccine. This chain uses TRBV27 with TRBJ1-3; possibly TRBD1 for D (5 bases). Sequencing used PBMCs, obtained on the day of the first yellow fever vaccination. As DNA, the CDR3 is TGTGCCAGCAGTACATCCGGGACTCTCCTAAACACCATATATTTT. Amino acids: CASSTSGTLLNTIYF.